One and the same sample provided the 24 T cell receptor beta chains below, sequenced in a study of OX40 agonist ivuxolimab in advanced cancers. The library was generated by the immunoSEQ multiplex PCR assay. TCRdb carries this immuneACCESS record with in-frame sequences only. Its versions omit some clonotypes, under half of them owing to an unresolved V gene in the studies checked, with the rest unexplained. This sample lists about 68,000 clones; approximately 80% were detected once. The ten largest clones take up about 1.5% of the sample. Sample: CD4+ or CD8+ T cells sorted from blood, taken in a trial of the OX40 agonist ivuxolimab. These receptors came from an adult with an advanced solid tumor such as melanoma, head and neck, liver or kidney cancer.

The rearrangement joins TRBV6-1 to TRBJ2-1; the D gene is possibly TRBD1 (6 bases). Germline V gene sequence: CDR1 MNHNS, CDR2 SASEGT. V shed 6 bases and J shed 2 bases, with 8 bases lying between them. The CDR3 has 13 amino acids. CDR3 in DNA: TGTGCCAGCAGCCGACAGGCCTACAATGAGCAGTTCTTC. Translation: CASSRQAYNEQFF.

V and J are TRBV27 and TRBJ2-1, with 14 nucleotides matching TRBD2. The CDR3 covers 17 residues. J was trimmed by 7 bases and V by 4 bases; bases with no gene match: 9. The germline CDR1 and CDR2 sequences are MNHEY and SMNVEV (reference sequence). The chain's CDR3 is CASSSPGLAGASNEQFF. CDR3 nucleotides: TGTGCCAGCAGTTCTCCGGGACTAGCGGGGGCCTCGAATGAGCAGTTCTTC.

CDR3 bases: TGTGCCAGCGGGAGTCGGGCCTCTAGCACAGATACGCAGTATTTT. Encoded protein: CASGSRASSTDTQYF. The chain combines TRBV6-5 with TRBJ2-3; a possible D gene is TRBD2 (5 bases). Germline CDR1 is MNHEY and CDR2 is SVGAGI. This CDR3 is built from 15 residues. V lost 8 bases, J lost 0 bases, and 15 bases lay in between.

The chain is built from TRBV19 and TRBJ1-1; the match to TRBD1 covers 9 bases. The CDR3 is 13 amino acids. CDR1 LNHDA and CDR2 SQIVND come from the germline V gene (reference sequence). The V gene end was trimmed by 6 bases and the J gene end by 7 bases; junction bases not matched to a gene: 6. CDR3 nucleotides: TGTGCCAGTAGGGACAGGGGATCCCATGAAGCTTTCTTT. This encodes CASRDRGSHEAFF.

V and J are TRBV5-5 and TRBJ1-2; maybe TRBD1 (5 bases). Trimming took 3 bases from V and 5 from J, leaving 17 bases between them. From germline, CDR1 is SGHKS and CDR2 YYEKEE (reference sequence). This CDR3 contains 15 residues. The CDR3 is CASSSSGIGGYGYTF. In DNA form, the CDR3 reads TGTGCCAGCAGCTCCTCTGGGATTGGGGGTTATGGCTACACCTTC.

This chain links TRBV4-2 with TRBJ2-1, with no clear D. Trimming left V 0 bases short and J 7 bases short, with 13 bases between. Germline loops: CDR1 LGHNA, CDR2 YNFKEQ. This CDR3 has 15 amino acids. The CDR3: CASSQDISPRNEQFF. The CDR3, as DNA: TGTGCCAGCAGCCAAGACATATCCCCGAGGAATGAGCAGTTCTTC.

This chain joins TRBV7-6 and TRBJ1-6, with D possibly matching TRBD1 (5 bases). With 1 base removed from V and 8 bases from J, the gap between germline ends came to 21 bases. The CDR3 covers 18 residues. Germline V gene sequence: CDR1 SGHVS, CDR2 FNYEAQ. In DNA, the CDR3 is TGTGCCAGCAGCTTAGAGGCAGGAGGGGCAGTAGGGGATTCACCCCTCCACTTT. This encodes CASSLEAGGAVGDSPLHF. Filled out from reference TRBV7-6 and TRBJ1-6, the complete variable domain reads GAGVSQSPRYKVTKRGQDVALRCDPISGHVSLYWYRQALGQGPEFLTYFNYEAQQDKSGLPNDRFSAERPEGSISTLTIQRTEQRDSAMYRCASSLEAGGAVGDSPLHFGNGTRLTVT.

This clone has more than one count but fewer than ten. CDR3 nucleotides: TGCGCCAGCAGCGACAGGGGCAATCAGCCCCAGCATTTT. Translation gives CASSDRGNQPQHF. This chain connects TRBV10-1 to TRBJ1-5; 7 bases match TRBD1. J gave up 2 bases and V 6 bases, and 1 base lay outside the gene matches. This CDR3 has 13 residues. The germline V gene encodes CDR1 WNHNN and CDR2 SYGVQD (reference sequence).

This clone was counted once. This sequence joins TRBV5-1 and TRBJ1-1; D gene unclear. CDR3 size: 15 residues. V lost 0 bases and J 0 bases, leaving 9 bases between the germline ends. Germline V gives CDR1 SGHRS, CDR2 YFSETQ. This chain's CDR3 is CASSLAEGLNTEAFF. The CDR3 nucleotides read TGCGCCAGCAGCTTGGCGGAGGGCTTGAACACTGAAGCTTTCTTT. Variable domain in full (rest from reference TRBV5-1 and TRBJ1-1): KAGVTQTPRYLIKTRGQQVTLSCSPISGHRSVSWYQQTPGQGLQFLFEYFSETQRNKGNFPGRFSGRQFSNSRSEMNVSTLELGDSALYLCASSLAEGLNTEAFFGQGTRLTVV.

The chain carries TRBV6-6 and TRBJ2-3; D may match TRBD1 or TRBD2 (5 bases each). CDR1 is MNHNY and CDR2 is SVGAGI in the germline V gene (reference sequence). The CDR3 is 16 amino acids. V was pared by 6 bases and J by 0 bases, with 16 bases between. This CDR3 reads CASRTPGTSSTDTQYF. DNA of the CDR3: TGTGCCAGCAGGACCCCGGGGACGTCTAGCACAGATACGCAGTATTTT.

The chain recombines TRBV11-2 with TRBJ2-7; no definite D call. This CDR3 has 19 amino acids. Germline CDR1 is SGHAT and CDR2 is FQNNGV. Deletions cut 5 bases from V and 0 bases from J, with 26 bases between. The chain's CDR3 is CASSPSSGFLGPSSYEQYF. CDR3 nucleotides: TGTGCCAGCAGCCCTTCCTCTGGGTTCCTTGGACCCTCCTCCTACGAGCAGTACTTC.

The rearrangement joins TRBV30 to TRBJ1-2; D remains ambiguous. The ends were cut back, 3 bases at V and 1 base at J, with 9 bases in the middle. The germline gives CDR1 GTSNPN, CDR2 SVGIG (reference sequence). The CDR3 loop spans 13 amino acids. The CDR3: CAWRVEVNYGYTF. CDR3 in DNA: TGTGCCTGGAGGGTCGAAGTTAACTATGGCTACACCTTC.

This clone was detected once. The sample carries other DNA sequences with the same CDR3. CDR3 nucleotides: TGTGCCAGCAGCTTAGTTGGGAATGAGCAGTTCTTC. It translates to CASSLVGNEQFF. V and J are TRBV7-2 and TRBJ2-1, with D hard to call. CDR1 and CDR2 (germline): SGHTA, FQGNSA. CDR3 length equals 12 residues. Trimming took off 1 base at V and 7 bases at J, with 5 bases between the two ends.

The chain uses TRBV11-2 and TRBJ2-2; the D gene is possibly TRBD1 (5 bases). CDR1 and CDR2 from the germline V gene are SGHAT and FQNNGV. The CDR3 is 13 residues long. The germline V and J ends were trimmed by 5 bases and 7 bases, with 11 bases remaining between them. This chain's CDR3 is CASSQTGYGELFF. The CDR3, as DNA: TGTGCCAGCAGCCAAACAGGATACGGGGAGCTGTTTTTT. The entire variable domain, with the rest obtained from reference TRBV11-2 and TRBJ2-2, is as follows: EAGVAQSPRYKIIEKRQSVAFWCNPISGHATLYWYQQILGQGPKLLIQFQNNGVVDDSQLPKDRFSAERLKGVDSTLKIQPAKLEDSAVYLCASSQTGYGELFFGEGSRLTVL.

The sample holds one count of this clone. The rearrangement joins TRBV5-1 to TRBJ1-1; no clear D gene. The CDR3 totals 16 residues. V was clipped by 0 bases and J by 7 bases, with 19 bases between them. Germline V gene data show CDR1 as SGHRS and CDR2 as YFSETQ. The CDR3 here is CASSLGGVPVVSEAFF. The CDR3 coding sequence is TGCGCCAGCAGCTTGGGTGGGGTCCCCGTAGTCAGTGAAGCTTTCTTT. The full variable domain, in which reference TRBV5-1 and TRBJ1-1 provide the parts outside the CDR3, is KAGVTQTPRYLIKTRGQQVTLSCSPISGHRSVSWYQQTPGQGLQFLFEYFSETQRNKGNFPGRFSGRQFSNSRSEMNVSTLELGDSALYLCASSLGGVPVVSEAFFGQGTRLTVV.

The chain joins TRBV19 to TRBJ2-2, with 10 bases matching TRBD2. The germline V gene encodes CDR1 LNHDA and CDR2 SQIVND (reference sequence). The CDR3 has 15 amino acids. Trimming cost V 4 bases and J 6 bases; bases outside gene matches: 5. CDR3: CASSTFGLAAGELFF. As DNA, the CDR3 is TGTGCCAGTAGTACCTTCGGACTAGCGGCCGGGGAGCTGTTTTTT.

V usage is TRBV5-1 and J usage is TRBJ1-2; D remains unclear. CDR1 is SGHRS and CDR2 is YFSETQ in the germline V gene. This CDR3 is built from 14 residues. V was pared by 4 bases and J by 2 bases, with 12 bases between. In DNA, the CDR3 is TGCGCCAGCAGCAGGTATCCGGACAACTATGGCTACACCTTC. Residues: CASSRYPDNYGYTF.

This clone came up a few times. This rearrangement joins TRBV28 to TRBJ1-2; D gene uncertain. Trimming stripped 7 bases from V and 0 bases from J, with 9 bases between. The V gene's germline CDR1 is MDHEN and CDR2 SYDVKM. This CDR3 is built from 13 residues. CDR3 region: CASTSGTNYGYTF. The CDR3 coding sequence is TGTGCCAGCACCTCTGGTACTAACTATGGCTACACCTTC.

The genes are TRBV16 and TRBJ1-2; D not certain. The CDR3 totals 12 residues. The germline V gene encodes CDR1 KGHSY and CDR2 FQNENV. The V end was cut by 4 bases, the J end by 8 bases, with 11 bases between. CDR3: CASSLVLGGYTF. DNA of the CDR3: TGTGCCAGCAGCCTCGTCCTGGGGGGCTACACCTTC.

V usage is TRBV6-5 and J usage is TRBJ2-7; D remains ambiguous. The CDR3 totals 11 residues. Germline values: CDR1 MNHEY, CDR2 SVGAGI. V shed 6 bases and J shed 5 bases, with 8 bases lying between them. CDR3 amino acids: CASSLMNEQYF. The CDR3 DNA follows: TGTGCCAGCAGCCTAATGAACGAGCAGTACTTC.

The count of this clone is one. The chain joins TRBV19 to TRBJ2-7; D assignment may be TRBD1 or TRBD2 (5 bases each). V was clipped by 3 bases and J by 2 bases, with 14 bases between them. Germline V CDR1 and CDR2: LNHDA, SQIVND (reference sequence). This CDR3 has 15 residues. This chain's CDR3 is CASSIRDRTTYEQYF. The CDR3 DNA reads TGTGCCAGTAGTATCCGGGACCGTACTACCTACGAGCAGTACTTC.

This sequence joins TRBV2 and TRBJ2-4; D might be TRBD1 (6 bases). The germline CDR1 and CDR2 sequences are SNHLY and FYNNEI. Trimming cost V 2 bases and J 0 bases, with 8 bases left between them. CDR3 length: 15 residues. CDR3 loop: CASSERQVAKNIQYF. CDR3 nucleotides: TGTGCCAGCAGTGAAAGACAGGTAGCCAAAAACATTCAGTACTTC.

The chain links TRBV5-8 to TRBJ1-2; the match to TRBD1 covers 9 bases. CDR1 and CDR2 from the germline V gene are SGHTS and YDEGEE. The CDR3 is 13 amino acids. Trimming removed 5 bases from V and 7 bases from J; junction bases left unmatched: 6. This CDR3 reads CASRLTGGGGYTF. The CDR3 DNA sequence: TGTGCCAGCAGGCTTACAGGGGGCGGTGGCTACACCTTC.

This sequence joins TRBV5-4 and TRBJ1-6; possible D gene TRBD1, 5 bases. There are 15 residues in the CDR3. The V gene lost 4 bases and the J gene lost 7 bases, with 15 bases spanning the gap. Germline CDR1 reads SGHNT; CDR2 reads YYREEE (reference sequence). CDR3 region: CASSPPGGGNSPLHF. CDR3 sequence (DNA): TGTGCCAGCAGCCCCCCGGGGGGAGGGAATTCACCCCTCCACTTT. The full variable domain, its missing parts supplied by reference TRBV5-4 and TRBJ1-6, is ETGVTQSPTHLIKTRGQQVTLRCSSQSGHNTVSWYQQALGQGPQFIFQYYREEENGRGNFPPRFSGLQFPNYSSELNVNALELDDSALYLCASSPPGGGNSPLHFGNGTRLTVT.